This is a list of T cell receptor beta chains from one sample in a study of shared clonotypes between healthy human individuals. Assay: immunoSEQ multiplex PCR; the TCRdb copy retains only in-frame clones and omits some. The sample records about 660,000 clones, around 67% being singletons. Sequencing was performed on memory CD4+ T cells sorted from blood. The receptors shown here come from a woman in her twenties or thirties in good health. Both conserved end residues are trimmed from each CDR3. D genes are given only for firm matches.

v_gene	j_gene	d_gene	CDR3aa
TRBV19	TRBJ2-7	NA	ASSISSSGAYEQY
TRBV28	TRBJ1-5	TRBD1	ASSFRQGAGAQH
TRBV6-6	TRBJ2-1	NA	ASSPPGTANGEQF
TRBV11-2	TRBJ2-7	NA	ASSLVNRDIPSYEQY
TRBV5-1	TRBJ2-7	TRBD1	ASSLAERKGASYEQY
TRBV30	NA	NA	AWSPIETYEQY
TRBV7-2	TRBJ2-1	NA	ASGQHNEQF
TRBV5-1	TRBJ2-7	TRBD2	ASSLTGKFVTSGTEEQY
TRBV10-1	TRBJ2-4	NA	ASSESLGGSKNIQY
TRBV10-3	TRBJ2-1	NA	AISEGSGAPNEQF
TRBV21-1	TRBJ2-3	NA	ASSLRQGEY
TRBV27	TRBJ2-2	NA	ASSSRQTNTGELF
TRBV6-6	TRBJ1-5	NA	ASSYLTVTNQPQH
TRBV5-5	TRBJ1-4	NA	ASSSRAANEKLF
TRBV11-2	TRBJ2-2	TRBD1	ASSLDLGDRGLTGELF
TRBV18	TRBJ1-5	NA	ASSPGAQEHQPQH
TRBV30	TRBJ1-5	TRBD1	AWSAGGPEAQH
TRBV29-1	TRBJ1-5	TRBD1	SVAPGGANQPQH
TRBV11-3	TRBJ2-3	NA	ASSLVVLVVDTQY
TRBV7-9	TRBJ2-3	NA	ASSSTGREWTDTQY
TRBV7-8	TRBJ2-5	TRBD2	ASSEIPGLAGDGETQY
TRBV7-2	TRBJ2-7	NA	ASRWTPSSYEQY
TRBV7-8	TRBJ1-5	NA	ASSSLQGPNQPQH
TRBV11-1	TRBJ2-3	NA	ASSLGSDTQY
TRBV9	TRBJ2-7	NA	ASSVGGSGYEQY
TRBV9	TRBJ2-7	TRBD2	ASSARGAGDSYEQY
TRBV5-6	TRBJ1-5	NA	ASSLSSQPQH
TRBV7-9	TRBJ2-3	NA	ASSRDVEDTQY
TRBV28	TRBJ1-4	NA	ASSPPGQTEKLF
TRBV5-4	TRBJ2-3	TRBD2	ASSFELAGVGATDTQY
TRBV15	TRBJ1-5	TRBD1	ATSRDYSGGLEPQH
TRBV29-1	TRBJ2-5	NA	SGVSQETQY
TRBV4-2	TRBJ2-3	NA	ASSQRRDGDTQY
TRBV6-1	TRBJ2-2	TRBD1	ASSGQGASGELF
TRBV27	TRBJ2-7	NA	ASANTPYEQY
TRBV19	TRBJ1-2	TRBD1	ASSPRTGALNYGYT
TRBV18	TRBJ2-5	NA	ASSPRLEETQY
TRBV28	TRBJ1-3	NA	ASRTTAGNTIY
TRBV28	TRBJ1-6	NA	ASTTADWGYSPLH
TRBV6-5	TRBJ2-7	NA	ASSLRGRRPYEQY
TRBV5-4	TRBJ2-2	NA	ASSSPVAPGELF
TRBV6-1	TRBJ2-1	NA	AISESEGSGDYNEQF
TRBV6-1	TRBJ2-5	TRBD2	ASSEASGGVMQTQY
TRBV19	TRBJ2-7	TRBD1	ASRDRATYEQY
TRBV7-9	TRBJ2-3	NA	ASSLSGTDTQY
TRBV7-8	TRBJ2-2	TRBD2	ASSFEAGGNTGELF
TRBV18	TRBJ2-7	TRBD1	ASSPRQGVYEQY
TRBV4-1	TRBJ2-5	TRBD1	ASSQERASGTGEETQY
TRBV7-2	TRBJ2-3	TRBD2	ASRRGTSGSTDTQY
TRBV6-1	TRBJ2-5	NA	ASSDWAVHQETQY
TRBV23-1	TRBJ2-3	TRBD2	ASKTSGSYTDTQY
TRBV5-1	TRBJ2-1	NA	ASSLASSSYNEQF
TRBV28	TRBJ1-2	NA	ASSLRSTYGYT
TRBV10-3	TRBJ2-4	NA	AISEFRDIAKNIQY
TRBV28	TRBJ2-5	NA	ASSSPSVQETQY
TRBV5-1	TRBJ1-1	TRBD1	ASSPRGQGFVDTEAF